The T cell receptor (beta chain) described here comes from a study of OX40 agonist ivuxolimab in advanced cancers. Study information: Among those enrolled, mean age was approximately 60 years (range roughly 23 to 79) and about 81% were male. Three patients had partial responses: one hepatocellular carcinoma, two cutaneous melanoma. Prior checkpoint blockade (anti-PD-1, anti-PD-L1 or anti-CTLA-4) was permitted; about 40% had it.

Data came from immunoSEQ multiplex PCR; TCRdb stores just in-frame clones and leaves some out. The table shows some 52,000 clones, with about nine tenths occurring only once. Baseline was the first blood sampling point, followed by cycle 4 day 1 and cycle 7 day 1. This clone was recorded once. This specimen consisted of CD4+ or CD8+ T cells sorted from blood, obtained in a trial of the OX40 agonist ivuxolimab. The clonotype comes from an adult with an advanced solid tumor such as melanoma, head and neck, liver or kidney cancer.

The CDR3 loop reads CASRAASTDTQYF. The CDR3, as DNA: TGTGCCAGCAGGGCGGCTAGCACAGATACGCAGTATTTT. J is TRBJ2-3 and V is TRBV6-1; D gene uncertain. V was clipped by 6 bases and J by 0 bases, with 7 bases between them. CDR3 length equals 13 residues. The germline V gene has CDR1 MNHNS and CDR2 SASEGT.